There are many counts of the clone carrying this T cell receptor (beta chain). Mouse germline and gene names are used. From the germline J gene comes the end of the CDR3, since the read stops 4 residues before it. These data belong to a study of CD8+ T cells in alopecia areata. This CDR3 has 14 residues. Looked up from germline, CDR1 is NNHDY and CDR2 is SYVADS. A sort of pooled cutaneous lymph node cells used CD4, CD8alpha, NKG2D, NKG2ACE and other stains. RNA extraction and reverse transcription yielded cDNA as sequencing template. Profiling relied on immunoSEQ multiplex PCR, and the TCRdb table lists in-frame clones only, not all of them. The sample shows about 18,000 clones, none of them appearing just once.

The source material was CD8+ T cells sorted from a lymph node. V gene TRBV13-3 combines with J gene TRBJ1-1; 10 bases map to TRBD1. This TCR came from a C3H/HeJ mouse with alopecia areata. MHC haplotype: H2-k. The CDR3 region is CASSDAGQGTEVFF. The DNA read from the CDR3 is TGTGCCAGCAGTGATGCGGGACAGGGGACA.